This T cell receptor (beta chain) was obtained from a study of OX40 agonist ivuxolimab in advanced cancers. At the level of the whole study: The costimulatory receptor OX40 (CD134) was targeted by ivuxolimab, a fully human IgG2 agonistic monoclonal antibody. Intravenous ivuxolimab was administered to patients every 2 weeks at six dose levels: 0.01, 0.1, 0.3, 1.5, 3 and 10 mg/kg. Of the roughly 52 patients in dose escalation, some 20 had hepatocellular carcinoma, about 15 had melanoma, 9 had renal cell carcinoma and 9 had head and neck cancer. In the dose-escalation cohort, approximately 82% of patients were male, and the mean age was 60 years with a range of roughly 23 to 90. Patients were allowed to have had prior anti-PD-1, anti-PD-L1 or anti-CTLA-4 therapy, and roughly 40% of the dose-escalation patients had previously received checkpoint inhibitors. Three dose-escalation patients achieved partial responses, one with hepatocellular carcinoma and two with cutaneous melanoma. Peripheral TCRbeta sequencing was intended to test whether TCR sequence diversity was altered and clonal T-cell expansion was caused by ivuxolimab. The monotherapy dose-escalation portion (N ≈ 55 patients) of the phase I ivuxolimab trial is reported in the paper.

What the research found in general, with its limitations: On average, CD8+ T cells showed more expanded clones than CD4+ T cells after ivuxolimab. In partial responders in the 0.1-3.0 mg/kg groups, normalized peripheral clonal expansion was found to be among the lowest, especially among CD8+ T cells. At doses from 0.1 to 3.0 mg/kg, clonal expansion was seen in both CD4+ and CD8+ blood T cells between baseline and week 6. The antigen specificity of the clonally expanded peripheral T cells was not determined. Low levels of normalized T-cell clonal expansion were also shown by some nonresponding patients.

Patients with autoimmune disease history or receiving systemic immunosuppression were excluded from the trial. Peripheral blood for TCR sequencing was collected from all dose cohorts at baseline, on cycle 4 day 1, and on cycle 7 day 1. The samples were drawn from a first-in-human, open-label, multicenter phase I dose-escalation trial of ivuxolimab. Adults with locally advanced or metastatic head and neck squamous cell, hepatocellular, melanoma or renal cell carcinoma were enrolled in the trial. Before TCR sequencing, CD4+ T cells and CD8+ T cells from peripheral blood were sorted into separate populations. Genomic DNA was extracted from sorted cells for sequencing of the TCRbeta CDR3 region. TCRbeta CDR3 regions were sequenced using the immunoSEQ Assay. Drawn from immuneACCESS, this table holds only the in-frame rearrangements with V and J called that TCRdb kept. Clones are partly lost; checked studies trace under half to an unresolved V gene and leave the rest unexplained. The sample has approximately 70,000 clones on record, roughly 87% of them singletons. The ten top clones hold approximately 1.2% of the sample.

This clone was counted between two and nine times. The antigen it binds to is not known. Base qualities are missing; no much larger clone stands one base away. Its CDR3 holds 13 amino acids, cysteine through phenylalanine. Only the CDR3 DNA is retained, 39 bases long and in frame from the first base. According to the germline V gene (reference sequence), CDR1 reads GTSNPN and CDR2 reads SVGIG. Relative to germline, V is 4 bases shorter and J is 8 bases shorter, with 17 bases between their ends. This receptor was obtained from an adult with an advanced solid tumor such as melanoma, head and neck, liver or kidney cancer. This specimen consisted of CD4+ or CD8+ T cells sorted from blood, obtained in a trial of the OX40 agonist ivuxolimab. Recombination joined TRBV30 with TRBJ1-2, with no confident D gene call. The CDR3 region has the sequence CAWKPPGTPGYTF. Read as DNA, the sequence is TGTGCCTGGAAACCCCCGGGAACCCCGGGCTACACCTTC.